This TCR beta chain emerged from a study of human T cells and chemical hapten exposure. Regarding the study as a whole: Following DPC sensitization, TCRs present above 1 in 1000 frequency showed no change.

The germline V gene has CDR1 MNHNY and CDR2 SVGAGI (reference sequence). V shed 6 bases and J 5 bases; nucleotides not matched to a gene: 7. The CDR3 is 15 residues long. Time point reported: patch test 2, 6 weeks after DPC sensitization. Treatment given: therapeutic diphenylcyclopropenone sensitization with weekly scalp DPC. Blood draws came first, before each patch test. As to this clonotype: Antigen specificity is unknown.

Library preparation tagged each individual cDNA molecule with a unique molecular identifier. TCRdb redid the calling of the RACE reads with MiXCR, one entry per CDR3 protein. Of 360,000 or so distinct CDR3 sequences detected, about 6% appear once; the ten largest clones hold over 5.5%. V usage is TRBV6-6 and J usage is TRBJ1-6, with TRBD1 matching over 7 bases. The source material was whole blood, sampled in connection with sensitization to the hapten diphenylcyclopropenone (DPC). This TCR came from a young woman with alopecia areata. Some clones in this sample may be carry-over from other donors' samples. This CDR3 reads CASRGGTVDNSPLHF. CDR3 nucleotides: TGTGCCAGCAGGGGAGGGACAGTGGATAATTCACCCCTCCACTTT.